This TCR beta chain comes out of a study of PD-1 blockade in classical Hodgkin lymphoma. Study in general: Once every 2 weeks, patients received intravenous nivolumab at 3 mg/kg.

For this clone: What it recognizes is unknown. One junction end does not reproduce the germline sequence, and a read error may be involved.

Data came from immunoSEQ multiplex PCR; TCRdb stores just in-frame clones and leaves some out. In the table there are about 6,000 clones, 82% of which are singletons. Notes on the study in general: Baseline TCR diversity was reportedly lower in newly diagnosed patients than healthy donors.

Looked up from germline, CDR1 is MGHDK and CDR2 is SYGVNS. The CDR3 sequence is 15 residues long. Each of the patients experienced relapse following autologous stem cell transplantation, and their brentuximab vedotin exposure differed. Thawed PBMCs were subjected to magnetic negative selection, which yielded isolated CD8+ T cells. Best responses included complete response and partial response; otherwise, the best response was progressive disease. This TCR was sampled from a human donor with classical Hodgkin lymphoma. Sample: CD8+ T cells from blood, taken at baseline. The chain has TRBV25-1 and TRBJ1-2, with 9 bases that match TRBD1. In nucleotides, the CDR3 is TGTGCCAGCAGCGAATCCGGGACAGGGACCTATGGCTACACCTTC. Protein product: CASSESGTGTYGYTF.